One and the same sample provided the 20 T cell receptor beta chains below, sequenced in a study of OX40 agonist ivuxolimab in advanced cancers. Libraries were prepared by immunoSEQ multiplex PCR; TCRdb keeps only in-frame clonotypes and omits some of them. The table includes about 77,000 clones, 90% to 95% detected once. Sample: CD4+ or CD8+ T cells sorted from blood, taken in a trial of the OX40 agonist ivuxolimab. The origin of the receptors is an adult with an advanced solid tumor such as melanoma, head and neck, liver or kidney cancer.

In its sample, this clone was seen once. The CDR3 here is CASSPGSYEQYF. The CDR3 DNA sequence: TGTGCCAGCTCACCAGGATCCTACGAGCAGTACTTC. The chain joins TRBV18 to TRBJ2-7; D not certain. This CDR3 has 12 residues. Deletions cut 2 bases from V and 1 base from J, with 3 bases between. From germline, CDR1 is KGHSH and CDR2 LQKENI.

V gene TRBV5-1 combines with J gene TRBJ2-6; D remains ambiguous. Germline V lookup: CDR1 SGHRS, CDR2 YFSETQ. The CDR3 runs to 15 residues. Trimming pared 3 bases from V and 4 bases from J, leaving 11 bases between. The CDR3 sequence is CASSSGPEGANVLTF. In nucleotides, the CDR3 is TGCGCCAGCAGCTCGGGCCCCGAGGGGGCCAACGTCCTGACTTTC.

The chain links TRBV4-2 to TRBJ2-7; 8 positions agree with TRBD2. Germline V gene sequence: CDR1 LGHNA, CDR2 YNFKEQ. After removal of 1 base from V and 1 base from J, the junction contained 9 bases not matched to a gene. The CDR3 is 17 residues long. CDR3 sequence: CASSQVGLSGMSYEQYF. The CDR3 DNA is TGTGCCAGCAGCCAAGTCGGGCTTAGCGGGATGTCCTACGAGCAGTACTTC.

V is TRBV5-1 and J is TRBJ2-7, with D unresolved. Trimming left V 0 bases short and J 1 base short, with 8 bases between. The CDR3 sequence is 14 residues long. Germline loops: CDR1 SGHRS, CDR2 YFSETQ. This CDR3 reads CASSLDDNSYEQYF. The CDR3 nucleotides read TGCGCCAGCAGCTTGGATGACAATTCCTACGAGCAGTACTTC.

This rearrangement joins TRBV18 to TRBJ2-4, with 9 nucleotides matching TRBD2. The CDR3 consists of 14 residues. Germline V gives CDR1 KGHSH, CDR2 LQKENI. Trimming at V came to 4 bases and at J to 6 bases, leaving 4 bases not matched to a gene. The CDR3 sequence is CASSLTSGLNIQYF. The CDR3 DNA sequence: TGTGCCAGCTCACTGACTAGCGGATTAAACATTCAGTACTTC.

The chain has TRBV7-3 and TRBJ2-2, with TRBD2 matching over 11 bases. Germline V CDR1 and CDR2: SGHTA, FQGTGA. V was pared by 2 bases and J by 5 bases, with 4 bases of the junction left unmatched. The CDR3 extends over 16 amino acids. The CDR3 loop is CASSLLPSGGTGELFF. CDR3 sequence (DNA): TGTGCCAGCAGCTTACTCCCTAGCGGGGGGACCGGGGAGCTGTTTTTT.

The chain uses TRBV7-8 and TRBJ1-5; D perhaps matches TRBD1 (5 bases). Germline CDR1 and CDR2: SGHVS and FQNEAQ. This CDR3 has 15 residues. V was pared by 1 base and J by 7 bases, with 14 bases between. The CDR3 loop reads CASSLVFQGRQPQHF. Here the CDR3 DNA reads TGTGCCAGCAGCTTAGTATTTCAGGGAAGACAGCCCCAGCATTTT.

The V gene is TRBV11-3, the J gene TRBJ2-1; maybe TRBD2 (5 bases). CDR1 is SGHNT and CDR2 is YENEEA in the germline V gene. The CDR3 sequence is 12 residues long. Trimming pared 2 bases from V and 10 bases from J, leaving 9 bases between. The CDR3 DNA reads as TGTGCCAGCAGCTTAAGCGGTCCCGAGCAGTTCTTC. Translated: CASSLSGPEQFF. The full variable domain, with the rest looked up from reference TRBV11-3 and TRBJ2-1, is EAGVVQSPRYKIIEKKQPVAFWCNPISGHNTLYWYLQNLGQGPELLIRYENEEAVDDSQLPKDRFSAERLKGVDSTLKIQPAELGDSAVYLCASSLSGPEQFFGPGTRLTVL.

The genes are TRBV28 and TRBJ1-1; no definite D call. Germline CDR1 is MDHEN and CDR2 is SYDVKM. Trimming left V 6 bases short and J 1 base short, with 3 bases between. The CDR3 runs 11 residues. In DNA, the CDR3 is TGTGCCAGCAGCCGGAACACTGAAGCTTTCTTT. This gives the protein CASSRNTEAFF. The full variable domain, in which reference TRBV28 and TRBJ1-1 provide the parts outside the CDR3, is DVKVTQSSRYLVKRTGEKVFLECVQDMDHENMFWYRQDPGLGLRLIYFSYDVKMKEKGDIPEGYSVSREKKERFSLILESASTNQTSMYLCASSRNTEAFFGQGTRLTVV.

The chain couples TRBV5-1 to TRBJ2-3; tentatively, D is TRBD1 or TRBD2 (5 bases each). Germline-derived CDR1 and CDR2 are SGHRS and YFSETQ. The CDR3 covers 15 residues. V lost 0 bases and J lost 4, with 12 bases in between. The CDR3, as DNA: TGCGCCAGCAGCTTGGCCCTCGGGGCTGCAGATACGCAGTATTTT. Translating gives CASSLALGAADTQYF.

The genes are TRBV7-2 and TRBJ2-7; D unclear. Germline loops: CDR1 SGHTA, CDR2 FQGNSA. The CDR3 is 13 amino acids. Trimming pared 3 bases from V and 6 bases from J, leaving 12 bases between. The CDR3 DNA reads TGTGCCAGCAGCTTTAGGTTAGGGCTCGAGCAGTACTTC. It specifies CASSFRLGLEQYF. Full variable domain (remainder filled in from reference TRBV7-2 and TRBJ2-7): GAGVSQSPSNKVTEKGKDVELRCDPISGHTALYWYRQSLGQGLEFLIYFQGNSAPDKSGLPSDRFSAERTGGSVSTLTIQRTQQEDSAVYLCASSFRLGLEQYFGPGTRLTVT.

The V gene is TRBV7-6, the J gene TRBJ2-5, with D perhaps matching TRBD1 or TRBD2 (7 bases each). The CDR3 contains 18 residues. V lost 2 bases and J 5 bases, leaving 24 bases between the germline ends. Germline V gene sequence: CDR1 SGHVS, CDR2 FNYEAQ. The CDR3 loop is CASSLKARGDSGLETQYF. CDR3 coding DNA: TGTGCCAGCAGCTTAAAGGCTCGGGGGGACAGCGGGCTGGAGACCCAGTACTTC.

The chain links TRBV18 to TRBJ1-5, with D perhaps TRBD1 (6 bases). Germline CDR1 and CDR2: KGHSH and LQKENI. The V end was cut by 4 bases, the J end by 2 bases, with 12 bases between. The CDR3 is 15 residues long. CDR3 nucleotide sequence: TGTGCCAGCTCACTGCAGGACAGTGGCAATCAGCCCCAGCATTTT. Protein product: CASSLQDSGNQPQHF.

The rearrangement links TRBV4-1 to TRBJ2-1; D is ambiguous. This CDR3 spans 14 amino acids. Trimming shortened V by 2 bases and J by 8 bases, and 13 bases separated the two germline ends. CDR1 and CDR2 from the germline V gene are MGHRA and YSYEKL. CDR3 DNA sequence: TGCGCCAGCAGCCAAACCCCTTCCGGTGATGAGCAGTTCTTC. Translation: CASSQTPSGDEQFF.

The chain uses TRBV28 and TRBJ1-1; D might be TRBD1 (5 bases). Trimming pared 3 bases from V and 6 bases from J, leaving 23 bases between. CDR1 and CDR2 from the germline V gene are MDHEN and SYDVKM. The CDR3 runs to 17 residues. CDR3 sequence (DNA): TGTGCCAGCAGTTTGTCAACCGGGACCGCGAGGATCCCTGAAGCTTTCTTT. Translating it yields CASSLSTGTARIPEAFF.

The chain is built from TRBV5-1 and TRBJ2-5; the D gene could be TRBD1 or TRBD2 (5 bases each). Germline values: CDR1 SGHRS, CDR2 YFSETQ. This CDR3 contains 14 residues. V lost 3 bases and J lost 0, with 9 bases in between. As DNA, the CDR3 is TGCGCCAGCAGCTACGGGGCAGACCAAGAGACCCAGTACTTC. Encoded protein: CASSYGADQETQYF.

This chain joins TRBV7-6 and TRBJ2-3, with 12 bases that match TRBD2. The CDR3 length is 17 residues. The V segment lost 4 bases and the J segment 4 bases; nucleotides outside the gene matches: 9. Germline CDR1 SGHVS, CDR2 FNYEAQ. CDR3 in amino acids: CASSSKLAGGTPDTQYF. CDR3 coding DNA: TGTGCCAGCAGCTCAAAACTAGCGGGAGGTACCCCAGATACGCAGTATTTT.

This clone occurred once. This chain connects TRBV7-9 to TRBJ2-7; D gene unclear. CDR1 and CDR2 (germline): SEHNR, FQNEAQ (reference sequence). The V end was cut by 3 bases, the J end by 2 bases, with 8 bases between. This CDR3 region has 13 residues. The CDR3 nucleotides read TGTGCCAGCAGCTTGAGTGGACCCTACGAGCAGTACTTC. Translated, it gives CASSLSGPYEQYF.

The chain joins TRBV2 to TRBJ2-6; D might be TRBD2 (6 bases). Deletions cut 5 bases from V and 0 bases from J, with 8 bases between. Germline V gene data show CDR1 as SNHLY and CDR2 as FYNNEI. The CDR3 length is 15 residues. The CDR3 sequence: CASSRGGSGANVLTF. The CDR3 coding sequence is TGTGCCAGCAGTCGGGGAGGCTCTGGGGCCAACGTCCTGACTTTC.

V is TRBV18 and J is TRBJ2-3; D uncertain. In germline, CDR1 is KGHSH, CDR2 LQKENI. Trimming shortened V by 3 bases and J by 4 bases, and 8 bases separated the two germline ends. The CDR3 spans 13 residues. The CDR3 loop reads CASSPSRADTQYF. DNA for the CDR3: TGTGCCAGCTCACCCTCCCGCGCAGATACGCAGTATTTT.